The 27 T cell receptor beta chains below were found in one sample sequenced in a study of cytomegalovirus exposure and HLA in healthy donors. PCR involved 60 Vbeta and 13 Jbeta primers. Only in-frame clones appear in the TCRdb table, and some are missing; sequencing was by immunoSEQ multiplex PCR. The repertoire holds 60,000 to 90,000 clones, with less than 85% as singletons. Sample: PBMCs. All receptors come from a woman in her forties or fifties in good health and CMV-seropositive.

The CDR3 region is CAWSATGVANEKLFF. The CDR3 bases are TGTGCCTGGAGTGCGACAGGGGTGGCTAATGAAAAACTGTTTTTT. This chain connects TRBV30 to TRBJ1-4; 8 bases line up with TRBD1. Germline CDR1 GTSNPN, CDR2 SVGIG (reference sequence). V shed 1 base and J 3 bases; nucleotides not matched to a gene: 4. This CDR3 has 15 residues.

J is TRBJ2-1 and V is TRBV10-1; 13 bases match TRBD2. Germline values: CDR1 WNHNN, CDR2 SYGVQD (reference sequence). CDR3 size: 16 residues. The V gene end was trimmed by 5 bases and the J gene end by 7 bases; junction bases not matched to a gene: 8. CDR3 region: CASSTTSGRAGNEQFF. DNA for the CDR3: TGCGCCAGCAGTACCACTAGCGGGAGGGCAGGGAATGAGCAGTTCTTC.

This clone has more than one count but fewer than ten. This chain uses TRBV6-6 with TRBJ1-3; the D gene is possibly TRBD1 (5 bases). The V gene's germline CDR1 is MNHNY and CDR2 SVGAGI (reference sequence). The CDR3 is 15 residues long. Trimming shortened V by 6 bases and J by 1 base, and 13 bases separated the two germline ends. For the CDR3, the DNA is TGTGCCAGCAGCCACGGGACTGTTTCTGGAAACACCATATATTTT. Residues: CASSHGTVSGNTIYF.

This clone was seen more than once but under ten times. The J gene is TRBJ2-3, the V gene TRBV11-2, with D unresolved. Per germline, CDR1 SGHAT and CDR2 FQNNGV. The CDR3 loop spans 15 amino acids. Trimming cost V 2 bases and J 4 bases, with 13 bases left between them. As DNA, the CDR3 is TGTGCCAGCAGCTTAATAGAGTCTTTAGCAGATACGCAGTATTTT. Its translation: CASSLIESLADTQYF.

The J gene is TRBJ2-7, the V gene TRBV6-6; possible D gene TRBD1, 6 bases. This CDR3 region has 13 residues. V was trimmed by 9 bases and J by 7 bases, leaving 19 bases between them. Germline CDR1 MNHNY, CDR2 SVGAGI (reference sequence). The CDR3 DNA reads TGTGCCAGTCTGACAGGAGCCCAGCGAGAGCAGTACTTC. This translates into CASLTGAQREQYF.

This sequence joins TRBV14 and TRBJ1-1; D is possibly TRBD1 (6 bases). The CDR3 has 13 amino acids. V lost 5 bases to trimming and J lost 5 bases, with 12 bases between them. Germline assignment: CDR1 SGHDN and CDR2 FVKESK. The CDR3: CASSFEQGTEAFF. The DNA of the CDR3 is TGTGCCAGCAGCTTTGAACAGGGAACTGAAGCTTTCTTT.

The V and J genes are TRBV5-6 and TRBJ1-2, with a tentative D call TRBD1 (5 bases). CDR3 length: 14 amino acids. Germline values: CDR1 SGHDT, CDR2 YYEEEE. With 0 bases removed from V and 7 bases from J, the gap between germline ends came to 13 bases. The CDR3 protein is CASSLGSGEGGYTF. The CDR3, as DNA: TGTGCCAGCAGCTTGGGTTCGGGGGAAGGTGGCTACACCTTC.

CDR3 protein: CASSGSQGNEQYF. CDR3 bases: TGTGCCAGCAGTGGTTCACAGGGAAACGAGCAGTACTTC. The chain joins TRBV6-5 to TRBJ2-7; possible D gene TRBD1, 6 bases. The germline CDR1 and CDR2 sequences are MNHEY and SVGAGI. This CDR3 comprises 13 residues. V lost 5 bases, J lost 5 bases, and 13 bases lay in between.

Note on this clone: Other DNA sequences in this sample translate to the same CDR3. The gene calls are TRBV6-5 and TRBJ1-1; 7 bases match TRBD1. The V segment lost 8 bases and the J segment 1 base; nucleotides outside the gene matches: 7. CDR1 is MNHEY and CDR2 is SVGAGI in the germline V gene. This CDR3 has 14 residues. DNA for the CDR3: TGTGCCAGCTCCAGGAGGACAGGGAACACTGAAGCTTTCTTT. Protein product: CASSRRTGNTEAFF.

This clone was seen a single time. The rearrangement uses TRBV6-5 and TRBJ2-2; 7 nucleotides agree with TRBD1. This CDR3 comprises 15 residues. V trimming: 6 bases; J trimming: 5 bases; junction bases outside the gene matches: 9. CDR1 is MNHEY and CDR2 is SVGAGI in the germline V gene. The CDR3 coding sequence is TGTGCCAGCAGCTATGAAACAGGGGCGACCGGGGAGCTGTTTTTT. Translated: CASSYETGATGELFF.

This sequence joins TRBV19 and TRBJ1-1; D gene uncertain. This CDR3 region has 11 residues. Trimming took off 5 bases at V and 5 bases at J, with 6 bases between the two ends. The V gene's germline CDR1 is LNHDA and CDR2 SQIVND (reference sequence). The CDR3 DNA sequence: TGTGCCAGTAGTCGGTTAACTGAAGCTTTCTTT. This encodes CASSRLTEAFF.

This clone was picked up a small number of times. J is TRBJ2-5 and V is TRBV4-2, with D possibly being TRBD2 (5 bases). The CDR3 totals 16 residues. Germline V gene sequence: CDR1 LGHNA, CDR2 YNFKEQ. With 2 bases removed from V and 4 bases from J, the gap between germline ends came to 17 bases. CDR3 protein: CASSQYGLVWGETQYF. The DNA for the CDR3 is TGTGCCAGCAGCCAATATGGACTCGTCTGGGGAGAGACCCAGTACTTC.

The CDR3 DNA reads TGTGCCAGCTGGACGGGAGCGTCCTTTAATGAGCAGTTCTTC. Protein: CASWTGASFNEQFF. The chain combines TRBV6-5 with TRBJ2-1, with D perhaps matching TRBD2 (6 bases). Trimming cost V 8 bases and J 7 bases, with 18 bases left between them. The CDR3 is 14 residues long. Germline CDR1 reads MNHEY; CDR2 reads SVGAGI.

This clone was counted a single time. V is TRBV9 and J is TRBJ2-5, with TRBD2 matching 7 bases. Germline V gene sequence: CDR1 SGDLS, CDR2 YYNGEE. This CDR3 region has 20 residues. Trimming cost V 4 bases and J 3 bases; bases outside gene matches: 24. CDR3 sequence: CASSPASVGLLSGAKETQYF. The CDR3 DNA is TGTGCCAGCAGCCCCGCTTCTGTGGGACTACTAAGCGGAGCAAAAGAGACCCAGTACTTC.

The CDR3 loop is CASSLEQGTGNQPQHF. The CDR3 nucleotides are TGTGCCAGCAGCTTAGAACAGGGGACGGGCAATCAGCCCCAGCATTTT. This chain joins TRBV7-6 and TRBJ1-5; 7 bases agree with TRBD1. CDR3 length: 16 amino acids. The J segment lost 2 bases and the V segment lost 1 base, leaving 5 bases of the junction unmatched. CDR1 and CDR2 (germline): SGHVS, FNYEAQ.

V and J are TRBV6-5 and TRBJ2-5, with a tentative D call TRBD2 (5 bases). CDR1 and CDR2 (germline): MNHEY, SVGAGI. V was clipped by 2 bases and J by 10 bases, with 8 bases between them. This CDR3 is built from 11 residues. The chain's CDR3 is CASSYDRGQYF. CDR3 sequence (DNA): TGTGCCAGCAGTTACGACCGGGGCCAGTACTTC.

DNA of the CDR3: TGTGCCAGCAGCTTTCCAGCGGGGGGGTACCAAGAGACCCAGTACTTC. This codes for CASSFPAGGYQETQYF. The chain employs TRBV7-2 and TRBJ2-5; 10 bases fit TRBD2. The CDR3 extends over 16 amino acids. Germline CDR1 reads SGHTA; CDR2 reads FQGNSA. The junction had 4 bases not matched to a gene; V was cut back by 3 bases and J by 0 bases.

The CDR3, as DNA: TGCGCCAGCAGCTACCGGGCCGCGGGGAATGAGCAGTTCTTC. It yields the protein CASSYRAAGNEQFF. This chain links TRBV5-1 with TRBJ2-1, with TRBD2 as a possible D gene (6 bases). Germline values: CDR1 SGHRS, CDR2 YFSETQ. The CDR3 is made up of 14 amino acids. V was pared by 3 bases and J by 7 bases, with 14 bases between.

The J gene is TRBJ1-5, the V gene TRBV19; D unclear. CDR1 and CDR2 from the germline V gene are LNHDA and SQIVND (reference sequence). This CDR3 contains 14 residues. V shed 3 bases and J shed 3 bases, with 9 bases lying between them. The CDR3 protein is CASSIGGHNQPQHF. Written as DNA, the CDR3 is TGTGCCAGTAGTATTGGAGGCCACAATCAGCCCCAGCATTTT.

The V call is TRBV29-1, the J call TRBJ2-1; a weak D match, TRBD1 (6 bases). Per germline, CDR1 SQVTM and CDR2 ANQGSEA. The CDR3 runs to 12 residues. Trimming removed 2 bases from V and 7 bases from J, with 9 bases in between. CDR3 sequence reads: CSVEPTGNEQFF. CDR3 DNA: TGCAGCGTTGAACCTACAGGGAATGAGCAGTTCTTC.

This chain connects TRBV9 to TRBJ1-2; no firm D call. This CDR3 has 15 residues. The germline gives CDR1 SGDLS, CDR2 YYNGEE. V lost 4 bases to trimming and J lost 4 bases, with 17 bases between them. CDR3 region: CASSPPGSGFYGYTF. DNA for the CDR3: TGTGCCAGCAGCCCCCCGGGAAGTGGTTTCTATGGCTACACCTTC.

The chain links TRBV11-2 to TRBJ1-1; 8 bases line up with TRBD1. V trimming: 5 bases; J trimming: 1 base; junction bases outside the gene matches: 6. The CDR3 consists of 15 residues. CDR1 is SGHAT and CDR2 is FQNNGV in the germline V gene. This chain's CDR3 is CASSPGQGRNTEAFF. DNA of the CDR3: TGTGCCAGCAGCCCTGGACAGGGTAGGAACACTGAAGCTTTCTTT.

CDR3 residues: CASSKTSSYNEQFF. The CDR3, as DNA: TGTGCCAGCAGCAAGACTAGCTCCTACAATGAGCAGTTCTTC. The genes are TRBV9 and TRBJ2-1; D possibly corresponds to TRBD2 (6 bases). The V gene lost 4 bases and the J gene lost 0 bases, with 8 bases spanning the gap. Germline CDR1 SGDLS, CDR2 YYNGEE. The CDR3 is 14 amino acids.

The chain is built from TRBV18 and TRBJ1-2; 11 bases agree with TRBD1. The CDR3 runs to 16 residues. V was pared by 2 bases and J by 4 bases, with 6 bases of the junction left unmatched. Germline CDR1 reads KGHSH; CDR2 reads LQKENI. CDR3 sequence: CASSPSRTGGLYGYTF. Here the CDR3 DNA reads TGTGCCAGCTCACCATCGCGGACAGGGGGCCTCTATGGCTACACCTTC. Based on the CDR3 plus reference TRBV18 and TRBJ1-2, the full variable domain is NAGVMQNPRHLVRRRGQEARLRCSPMKGHSHVYWYRQLPEEGLKFMVYLQKENIIDESGMPKERFSAEFPKEGPSILRIQQVVRGDSAAYFCASSPSRTGGLYGYTFGSGTRLTVV.

The CDR3 region is CASSLSPGNTEAFF. The CDR3, as DNA: TGTGCCAGCTCACTATCTCCGGGGAACACTGAAGCTTTCTTT. V and J are TRBV18 and TRBJ1-1, with D uncertain. CDR1 and CDR2 from the germline V gene are KGHSH and LQKENI. V shed 4 bases and J shed 1 base, with 10 bases lying between them. The CDR3 consists of 14 residues.

The J gene is TRBJ2-1, the V gene TRBV6-5; 9 nucleotides line up with TRBD2. CDR1 and CDR2 from the germline V gene are MNHEY and SVGAGI. Unmatched junction bases numbered 7, after V lost 2 bases and J lost 8 bases. CDR3 length equals 15 residues. The CDR3 coding sequence is TGTGCCAGCAGTTACGAGGCGGGAGGGCGCGATGAGCAGTTCTTC. Its protein product is CASSYEAGGRDEQFF.

The chain is built from TRBV11-1 and TRBJ2-5, with TRBD1 matching over 8 bases. Matching the DNA end better, TRBJ2-7 makes the J call doubtful. Germline V gene sequence: CDR1 SGHAT, CDR2 FQDESV (reference sequence). The CDR3 loop spans 15 amino acids. As DNA, the CDR3 is TGTGCCAGCAGCTTAGGGACAGGGTCCTCCTACGAGCAGTACTTC. This encodes CASSLGTGSSYEQYF.